This TCR beta chain is from a study of cytomegalovirus exposure and HLA in healthy donors. Whole-study results and caveats: Some 150 TCR beta chains were listed as cytomegalovirus-associated. Within the data, a cluster of highly shared sequence variants was likely a sequencing artifact. In an earlier analysis, about 90% or about 30%: the productive usage of most TCR beta V segments. Within a later analysis, the majority of CMV-associated TCR beta chains appeared HLA-restricted.

V lost 1 base and J 8 bases, leaving 15 bases between the germline ends. CDR3 size: 16 residues. Germline V gene lookup returns CDR1 LNHDA and CDR2 SQIVND (reference sequence). Primers for the PCR totalled 60 Vbeta and 13 Jbeta. Libraries were prepared by immunoSEQ multiplex PCR; TCRdb keeps only in-frame clonotypes and omits some of them. Here the sample spans approximately 100,000 clones, around 72% being singletons. Notes on this clone: What it recognizes is unknown.

This sequence originates from a male donor in good health and CMV-seropositive. Source material: PBMCs. The gene calls are TRBV19 and TRBJ1-6; D uncertain. The CDR3 here is CASSIAGSLRDSPLHF. The DNA for the CDR3 is TGTGCCAGTAGTATAGCTGGCTCCTTACGGGATTCACCCCTCCACTTT.